The text below deals with one T cell receptor beta chain. Its cognate antigen has yet to be identified. No base qualities exist here, and no much larger clone lies one base off it. The sample holds other DNA sequences that translate to the same CDR3. This specimen comes from a study of shared clonotypes between healthy human individuals (dated by TCRdb to 2019 to 2021). For the study in its entirety: The cohort included three men and a couple of women between 18 and 49 years of age. For each donor, CD4 naive and CD4 memory were each run on three plates, CD8 naive on two plates, and CD8 memory on one plate. To estimate repertoire size and how much clonotype sharing occurs between individuals, the study deeply sequenced the blood TCR repertoires of about five healthy adults. To increase sequencing depth and limit assay-specific biases, TCR repertoire library preparation and sequencing were carried out by different laboratories using diverse techniques. Leukapheresis yielded between about 0.94 and 10 billion PBMCs per donor.

The junction shows trimming of 0 bases on V and 1 base on J, plus 9 bases between the germline ends. From the cysteine through the phenylalanine, the CDR3 covers 15 amino acids. The retained sequence is limited to the CDR3, 45 bases, with the frame set at the first base. From a lookup of the germline V gene, CDR1 and CDR2 are SGHVS and FQNEAQ. Using the deep immunoSEQ assay, multiplex PCR amplified TCR CDR3 regions from genomic DNA. Genomic DNA extracted from each cell subset was distributed evenly over all wells of several immunoSEQ 96-well plates, and each plate served as one replicate. Each replicate PCR for sorted subsets received around 200 ng genomic DNA, equal to roughly 30,000 T cell genomes. Purified libraries were measured with a Qubit 3.0 fluorometer, size-checked on a Bioanalyzer 2100, and measured again with the KAPA Library Quantification kit. Every immunoSEQ 96-well plate was sequenced on a separate single-read 150-cycle Illumina NextSeq 550 flow cell. For the original study's pipeline: The immunoSEQ output contained only junctional sequences without quality scores, so filtering could not match that applied to full-length reads. To assign V/J genes and CDR3, sequences were annotated against IMGT germline references using PyIR, a Python wrapper for IgBLAST v1.9. Reads with weak V/J assignments (E-value above 1e-6), missing CDR3, stop codons, out-of-frame junctions, or ambiguous translated residues were removed. V3J clonotypes were defined as sequences sharing the same inferred V gene, J gene, and CDR3 amino acid sequence. The percentage overlap between two repertoires was calculated by dividing the number of shared unique clonotypes by the size of the smaller repertoire. Repertoire richness was assessed with RTK rarefaction, the Chao1 estimator, and Recon v2.1 estimates of unobserved clonotypes. Generation probabilities were computed with OLGA for all TCRbeta clonotypes obtained by the gDNA method from four donors. This is the immuneACCESS table as TCRdb keeps it, with only in-frame sequences that have V and J called. A part of the clones is gone; compared with another copy, unresolved V genes explain less than half, and the rest is unexplained. Clone size and V and J calls were adopted from that table, with D and trimming inferred from the DNA. The sample table lists some 2.1 million clones, 80% to 95% of them with a count of one. The ten largest clones capture approximately 1.6% of the sample.

CD8 naive samples consisted of CD45RO-negative cells that were positively selected for CCR7, yielding a CD45RA+CCR7+ population without TemRA cells. Healthy HIV-negative adults with no recently reported acute infections or vaccinations were included as donors. All donors were Caucasian adults living in Nashville, Tennessee, USA. After blood collection by leukapheresis, PBMCs were isolated using Ficoll-Histopaque density gradient centrifugation and then cryopreserved in the vapor phase of liquid nitrogen. Analytical flow cytometry was used to check the purity and quantity of every magnetically sorted T cell population. Genomic DNA was isolated from every sorted fraction and measured by UV absorbance on a Nanodrop 2000c. What the study reported, not specific to this receptor: Because the study included only a small number of donors, the genetic and exposure-history diversity represented was limited. Pairwise subsampling indicated that sequencing depth was expected to affect the degree of clonotype sharing among donors. Naive subsets generally had larger estimated clonotype richness than memory subsets. Higher generation probabilities were observed for clonotypes shared by all four sorted-subset donors than for non-shared clonotypes. Incomplete sequencing was indicated by rarefaction of sorted-subset datasets, despite the large sequencing depth. Roughly 5% of naive CD4, 3.5% of naive CD8, roughly 2.4% of memory CD4, and around 0.4% of memory CD8 clonotypes were shared across several donors. Only blood was sampled, and tissue TCR repertoires likely differ from those in blood.

The chain employs TRBV7-8 and TRBJ1-1; TRBD1 is perhaps the D gene, given 5 matching bases. Material for sequencing was naive CD8+ T cells from PBMCs. In the paper's terms, the cell subset or site label means: CD45RA+CCR7+. The sequence was obtained from a man between 18 and 35 years old in good health. Some clones in this sample may be carry-over from other donors' samples. The CDR3 amino acid sequence is: CASSLAGQGNTEAFF. At the DNA level, the sequence is TGTGCCAGCAGCTTAGCTGGTCAGGGGAACACTGAAGCTTTCTTT.